Following are 16 T cell receptor beta chains from one sample sequenced in a study of shared clonotypes between healthy human individuals (TCRdb year 2020). The method behind the library was the immunoSEQ multiplex PCR assay. In TCRdb, the immuneACCESS table is reduced to in-frame sequences with V and J assigned. These tables do not hold every clone; where another copy was compared, an unresolved V gene accounts for under half, and the others remain unexplained. For this sample the table gives hundreds of thousands of clones, of which roughly four fifths were detected only once. Clones ranked in the top ten supply around 11% of the sample. The sequenced material came from PBMCs. The receptor source for this set is a woman between 40 and 50 years old in good health. Some clones in this sample may be carry-over from other donors' samples.

This clone was counted many times. The same CDR3 can be traced to other DNA sequences in this sample. The rearrangement uses TRBV7-3 and TRBJ2-3; 9 bases are shared with TRBD2. Losses at the gene ends were 5 bases for V and 3 bases for J; bases not matched to a gene: 6. This CDR3 contains 15 residues. Germline V gives CDR1 SGHTA, CDR2 FQGTGA. The CDR3 coding sequence is TGTGCCAGCAGCCTTAGCGGGAGTAGGACAGATACGCAGTATTTT. Protein: CASSLSGSRTDTQYF.

The genes are TRBV10-3 and TRBJ2-7, with D unclear. CDR1 and CDR2 (germline): ENHRY, SYGVKD. The CDR3 contains 14 residues. The ends were cut back, 4 bases at V and 4 bases at J, with 14 bases in the middle. CDR3 protein: CAISGVGLQYEQYF. Here the CDR3 DNA reads TGTGCCATCAGTGGGGTTGGGCTACAGTACGAGCAGTACTTC.

This chain uses TRBV7-8 with TRBJ1-4; D is uncertain. V was cut by 1 base and J by 4 bases, with 13 bases left in between. Per germline, CDR1 SGHVS and CDR2 FQNEAQ. This CDR3 region has 16 residues. The CDR3 nucleotides are TGTGCCAGCAGCTTAGGCGATCGGGCGTTTAATGAAAAACTGTTTTTT. Amino acids: CASSLGDRAFNEKLFF.

With respect to this clone: Being one base from a much bigger clone, this may be a read error. At the DNA level, this CDR3 is encoded by other sequences in the same sample as well. The V gene is TRBV7-9, the J gene TRBJ1-4; TRBD1 might be the D (6 bases). From germline, CDR1 is SEHNR and CDR2 FQNEAQ (reference sequence). V lost 1 base and J lost 5, with 11 bases in between. CDR3 length: 15 amino acids. In DNA, the CDR3 is TGTGCCAGCAGCTTAGTCGGGCAGGGGAATGAAAAACTGTTTTTT. Its translation is CASSLVGQGNEKLFF.

A few counts support this clone. This sequence joins TRBV2 and TRBJ1-1; no clear D gene. CDR1 and CDR2 (germline): SNHLY, FYNNEI. Trimming removed 6 bases at V and 5 bases at J, with 25 bases between. The CDR3 loop spans 17 amino acids. The DNA for the CDR3 is TGTGCCAGCAGCCGGGAACCCTCACTCCTATCGGGGACTGAAGCTTTCTTT. Translated: CASSREPSLLSGTEAFF. Full variable domain (rest looked up from reference TRBV2 and TRBJ1-1): EPEVTQTPSHQVTQMGQEVILRCVPISNHLYFYWYRQILGQKVEFLVSFYNNEISEKSEIFDDQFSVERPDGSNFTLKIRSTKLEDSAMYFCASSREPSLLSGTEAFFGQGTRLTVV.

The chain recombines TRBV10-2 with TRBJ2-7; 8 positions agree with TRBD2. With V trimmed by 6 bases and J by 7 bases, 11 bases remained unmatched. Germline CDR1 WSHSY, CDR2 SAAADI. The CDR3 has 14 amino acids. The CDR3 region has the DNA TGCGCCAGCAGCCAACTAGCGGCGGCGGGGGAGCAGTACTTC. It encodes CASSQLAAAGEQYF.

This clone was seen a handful of times. Mismatch with germline at one junction end may stem from a read error. This chain connects TRBV7-7 to TRBJ2-7; a weak D match, TRBD1 (7 bases). This CDR3 contains 15 residues. Germline V lookup: CDR1 SSHAT, CDR2 FNYEAQ (reference sequence). CDR3 in amino acids: CASSPLQGGSDEQYF. DNA of the CDR3: TGTGCTAGCAGCCCCCTTCAGGGGGGAAGTGACGAGCAGTACTTC.

The chain employs TRBV7-9 and TRBJ2-1; D gene uncertain. The CDR3 spans 13 residues. Germline V gene sequence: CDR1 SEHNR, CDR2 FQNEAQ (reference sequence). V lost 1 base and J 12 bases, leaving 13 bases between the germline ends. The CDR3 DNA follows: TGTGCCAGCAGCTTAGAGGTCCAGCCTGTGCAGTTCTTC. It yields the protein CASSLEVQPVQFF.

The V call is TRBV7-3, the J call TRBJ2-5; perhaps TRBD2 as D (5 bases). V dropped 5 bases and J dropped 5 bases, with 12 bases sitting between them. CDR3 length: 13 residues. The germline CDR1 and CDR2 sequences are SGHTA and FQGTGA. CDR3 DNA sequence: TGTGCCAGCAGCCGGGGAGCGAGTGAGACCCAGTACTTC. Translated: CASSRGASETQYF.

Notes on this clone: A far larger clone differs by one base, so this is likely a read error. The V call is TRBV5-1, the J call TRBJ1-1, with 7 bases identical to TRBD1. The CDR3 is 15 amino acids. Germline-derived CDR1 and CDR2 are SGHRS and YFSETQ. CDR3 coding DNA: TGCGCCAGTTCGGGGACAGAATCGTGGAGCACTGAAGCTCTCTTT. It specifies CASSGTESWSTEALF.

The chain carries TRBV28 and TRBJ1-2; 9 nucleotides match TRBD1. The CDR3 runs 16 residues. The V gene end was trimmed by 6 bases and the J gene end by 1 base; junction bases not matched to a gene: 9. Per the germline V gene, CDR1 is MDHEN and CDR2 is SYDVKM. This chain's CDR3 is CASSSLGTGSNYGYTF. CDR3 DNA sequence: TGTGCCAGCAGCTCCCTGGGGACAGGGAGTAACTATGGCTACACCTTC.

V usage is TRBV29-1 and J usage is TRBJ2-3; D might be TRBD1 (8 bases). Germline values: CDR1 SQVTM, CDR2 ANQGSEA. CDR3 length: 15 amino acids. V lost 2 bases to trimming and J lost 1 base, with 13 bases between them. Here the CDR3 reads CSVEQGAGGTDTQYF. The CDR3 nucleotides read TGCAGCGTTGAACAGGGGGCGGGGGGCACAGATACGCAGTATTTT.

As concerns this clone: Given a far larger clone just one base away, this is likely a sequencing read error. V is TRBV29-1 and J is TRBJ2-3, with no clear D. The CDR3 extends over 11 amino acids. The germline gives CDR1 SQVTM, CDR2 ANQGSEA. The CDR3 loop is CSTGVTDAQYF. The CDR3 DNA reads as TGCAGCACCGGAGTCACAGATGCGCAGTATTTT.

The chain employs TRBV6-5 and TRBJ2-7; no definite D call. CDR1 and CDR2 from the germline V gene are MNHEY and SVGAGI. V lost 7 bases and J 0 bases, leaving 7 bases between the germline ends. This CDR3 spans 12 amino acids. CDR3 coding DNA: TGTGCCAGCATAGGACCCTCCTACGAGCAGTACTTC. Translating gives CASIGPSYEQYF.

The chain employs TRBV7-9 and TRBJ2-2; perhaps TRBD2 as D (5 bases). Trimming took 5 bases from V and 3 from J, leaving 16 bases between them. The CDR3 runs to 16 residues. Per germline, CDR1 SEHNR and CDR2 FQNEAQ (reference sequence). CDR3 nucleotides: TGTGCCAGCAGCCAGAGGGCGGGTGGGGACACCGGGGAGCTGTTTTTT. The encoded protein is CASSQRAGGDTGELFF.

Concerning this clone itself: Mismatch with germline at one junction end may stem from a read error. V is TRBV30 and J is TRBJ1-1; weak D call: TRBD1 (6 bases). The CDR3 spans 11 residues. Germline-derived CDR1 and CDR2 are GTSNPN and SVGIG (reference sequence). This chain's CDR3 is CAKDRDTEAFF. The DNA for the CDR3 is TGTGCCAAAGACCGGGACACAGAAGCTTTCTTT.